The present T cell receptor (beta chain) was sequenced within a study of response to subunit inactivated influenza vaccine. Concerning this clonotype: The antigen remains undetermined.

J lost 4 bases, V lost 6 bases, and 10 bases had no gene match. This CDR3 has 15 amino acids. Germline assignment: CDR1 MDHEN and CDR2 SYDVKM. A single record per CDR3 protein comes from TCRdb applying MiXCR to the RT-PCR reads. The sample shows 400,000 to 650,000 distinct CDR3 sequences, approximately 7.8% of them seen only once. General study results and limits: Each seasonal influenza vaccination recruits few new T cells, the authors suggested.

The sample was PBMCs from blood, taken approximately 25 months after vaccination. This chain joins TRBV28 and TRBJ2-7; 9 nucleotides align to TRBD2. The clonotype was recovered from a man aged 45-69 years who received an inactivated influenza vaccine. CDR3 in amino acids: CASRSSGGPKYEQYF. The CDR3, as DNA: TGTGCCAGCAGATCCAGCGGGGGGCCAAAGTACGAGCAGTACTTC.